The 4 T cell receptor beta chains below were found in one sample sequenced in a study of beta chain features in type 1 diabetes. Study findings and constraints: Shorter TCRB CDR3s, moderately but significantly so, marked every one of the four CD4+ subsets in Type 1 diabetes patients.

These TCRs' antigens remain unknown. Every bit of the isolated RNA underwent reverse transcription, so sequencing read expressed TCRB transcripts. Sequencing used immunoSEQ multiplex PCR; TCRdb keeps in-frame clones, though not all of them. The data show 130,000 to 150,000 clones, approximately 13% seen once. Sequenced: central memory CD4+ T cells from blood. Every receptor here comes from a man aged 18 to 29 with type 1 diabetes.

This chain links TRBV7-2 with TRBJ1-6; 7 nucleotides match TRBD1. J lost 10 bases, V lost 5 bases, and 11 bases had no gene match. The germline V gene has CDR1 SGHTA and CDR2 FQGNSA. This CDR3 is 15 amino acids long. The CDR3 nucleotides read TGTGCCAGCAGCCGAGAAAGGGGGCAGGGGTCACCCCTCCACTTT. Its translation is CASSRERGQGSPLHF. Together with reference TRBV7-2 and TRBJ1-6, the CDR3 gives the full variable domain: GAGVSQSPSNKVTEKGKDVELRCDPISGHTALYWYRQSLGQGLEFLIYFQGNSAPDKSGLPSDRFSAERTGGSVSTLTIQRTQQEDSAVYLCASSRERGQGSPLHFGNGTRLTVT.

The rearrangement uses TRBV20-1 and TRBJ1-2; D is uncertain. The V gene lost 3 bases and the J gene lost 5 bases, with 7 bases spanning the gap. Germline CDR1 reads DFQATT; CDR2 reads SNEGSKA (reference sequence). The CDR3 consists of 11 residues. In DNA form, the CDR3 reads TGCAGTGCTAGTCTGGCTTATGGCTACACCTTC. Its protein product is CSASLAYGYTF.

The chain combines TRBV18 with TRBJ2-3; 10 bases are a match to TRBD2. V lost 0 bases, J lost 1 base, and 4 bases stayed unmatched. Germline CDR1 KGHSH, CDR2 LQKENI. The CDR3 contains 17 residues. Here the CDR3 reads CASSPPRGTSGTDTQYF. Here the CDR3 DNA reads TGTGCCAGCTCACCACCGCGCGGGACTAGCGGCACAGATACGCAGTATTTT.

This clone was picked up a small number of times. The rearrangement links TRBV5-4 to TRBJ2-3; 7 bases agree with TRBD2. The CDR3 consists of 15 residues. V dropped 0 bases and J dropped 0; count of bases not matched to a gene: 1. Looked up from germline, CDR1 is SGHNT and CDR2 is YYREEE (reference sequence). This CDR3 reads CASSLVGGSTDTQYF. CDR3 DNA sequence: TGTGCCAGCAGCTTGGTCGGGGGGAGCACAGATACGCAGTATTTT.